This entry is about one TCR beta chain. The antigen remains unidentified. V shed 6 bases and J shed 4 bases, with 9 bases lying between them. This CDR3 spans 12 amino acids. Germline loops: CDR1 LNHDA, CDR2 SQIVND (reference sequence). Rectal tissue came from one to two pinch biopsies taken at colonoscopy. The data derive from a study of pediatric ulcerative colitis. Study-wide results and limits: No controls had the two rectal clonotypes shared by ulcerative colitis patients.

Repertoires were generated with immunoSEQ multiplex PCR, while TCRdb's copy carries only in-frame clones and drops some. The sample holds roughly 25,000 clones, 70% to 75% seen once. Input material: gut tissue. The TCR sequence derives from a boy between 10 and 17 years old with severe ulcerative colitis. The chain employs TRBV19 and TRBJ1-1, with a weak D call TRBD1 (6 bases). In DNA, the CDR3 is TGTGCCAGTAGAAGAGGGGGCACTGAAGCTTTCTTT. This sequence encodes CASRRGGTEAFF.